One and the same sample provided the 14 T cell receptor beta chains below, sequenced in a study of OX40 agonist ivuxolimab in advanced cancers. Clones were read by immunoSEQ multiplex PCR, and TCRdb kept only the in-frame ones, dropping some. Of about 30,000 clones listed, around 80% were seen once; the top ten hold approximately 30%. Sequences were derived from CD4+ or CD8+ T cells sorted from blood, sampled in a trial of the OX40 agonist ivuxolimab. All receptors come from an adult with an advanced solid tumor such as melanoma, head and neck, liver or kidney cancer.

This chain connects TRBV19 to TRBJ1-1; D is possibly TRBD1 (5 bases). The CDR3 is 14 residues long. V lost 5 bases, J lost 1 base, and 11 bases lay in between. Germline CDR1 reads LNHDA; CDR2 reads SQIVND (reference sequence). The CDR3 loop reads CASSPSTENTEAFF. The CDR3 DNA reads TGTGCCAGTAGTCCCTCGACAGAGAACACTGAAGCTTTCTTT.

This clone was detected only a few times. The rearrangement uses TRBV10-1 and TRBJ2-5; possible D gene TRBD1, 6 bases. Germline lookup yields CDR1 WNHNN and CDR2 SYGVQD (reference sequence). Trimming stripped 4 bases from V and 5 bases from J, with 14 bases between. The CDR3 totals 14 residues. CDR3 DNA: TGCGCCAGCAGTGTTGGGGGACACACGGAGACCCAGTACTTC. Translated, it gives CASSVGGHTETQYF.

The chain uses TRBV25-1 and TRBJ2-1; D remains unclear. This CDR3 has 12 residues. The V end was cut by 4 bases, the J end by 8 bases, with 9 bases between. CDR1 is MGHDK, CDR2 SYGVNS, per germline. CDR3 DNA: TGTGCCAGCAGTGCCGCTATCGATGAGCAGTTCTTC. The encoded protein is CASSAAIDEQFF.

The genes are TRBV12-5 and TRBJ2-3, with D unresolved. The CDR3 has 14 amino acids. The V end lost 1 base, the J end lost 0 bases, and 5 bases lay between the germline ends. In germline, CDR1 is LGHNT, CDR2 FRNRAP. In DNA form, the CDR3 reads TGTGCTAGTGGTTTGGGGAGAAGCACAGATACGCAGTATTTT. Encoded protein: CASGLGRSTDTQYF.

The chain joins TRBV9 to TRBJ2-2; D may be TRBD2 (6 bases). Germline-derived CDR1 and CDR2 are SGDLS and YYNGEE. Trimming pared 4 bases from V and 4 bases from J, leaving 17 bases between. The CDR3 is 16 residues long. CDR3 coding DNA: TGTGCCAGCAGCACCAGGACGGGAGCGCTCACCGGGGAGCTGTTTTTT. Translation gives CASSTRTGALTGELFF. The whole variable domain, remainder taken from reference TRBV9 and TRBJ2-2, is DSGVTQTPKHLITATGQRVTLRCSPRSGDLSVYWYQQSLDQGLQFLIQYYNGEERAKGNILERFSAQQFPDLHSELNLSSLELGDSALYFCASSTRTGALTGELFFGEGSRLTVL.

The V and J genes are TRBV11-1 and TRBJ2-3; D remains unclear. Germline V lookup: CDR1 SGHAT, CDR2 FQDESV (reference sequence). CDR3 length: 16 residues. V lost 2 bases, J lost 5 bases, and 17 bases lay in between. CDR3 residues: CASSLITDSREDTQYF. Here the CDR3 DNA reads TGTGCCAGCAGCTTAATCACGGATAGTCGAGAAGATACGCAGTATTTT. The complete variable domain, with remaining parts taken from reference TRBV11-1 and TRBJ2-3, reads EAEVAQSPRYKITEKSQAVAFWCDPISGHATLYWYRQILGQGPELLVQFQDESVVDDSQLPKDRFSAERLKGVDSTLKIQPAELGDSAMYLCASSLITDSREDTQYFGPGTRLTVL.

This clone came up a few times. The chain combines TRBV6-5 with TRBJ1-5; D not certain. The V gene's germline CDR1 is MNHEY and CDR2 SVGAGI. Trimming pared 6 bases from V and 1 base from J, leaving 10 bases between. The CDR3 covers 14 residues. CDR3: CASSPFGSNQPQHF. In DNA, the CDR3 is TGTGCCAGCAGCCCCTTTGGGAGCAATCAGCCCCAGCATTTT.

This chain connects TRBV28 to TRBJ1-1; D gene unclear. CDR3 length: 14 residues. Germline loops: CDR1 MDHEN, CDR2 SYDVKM. Trimming stripped 3 bases from V and 0 bases from J, with 8 bases between. The CDR3 here is CASSLGLMNTEAFF. DNA for the CDR3: TGTGCCAGCAGTTTGGGCCTAATGAACACTGAAGCTTTCTTT.

This clone has just one count. The chain combines TRBV27 with TRBJ2-7; possibly TRBD1 for D (6 bases). Per the germline V gene, CDR1 is MNHEY and CDR2 is SMNVEV (reference sequence). CDR3 length: 15 amino acids. V lost 3 bases and J 3 bases, leaving 15 bases between the germline ends. This CDR3 is CASSFSGQADYEQYF. The CDR3 DNA reads as TGTGCCAGCAGTTTTTCGGGACAAGCGGACTACGAGCAGTACTTC.

The chain joins TRBV7-2 to TRBJ2-3; D possibly corresponds to TRBD2 (5 bases). CDR1 is SGHTA, CDR2 FQGNSA, per germline. The CDR3 has 16 amino acids. The V end was cut by 1 base, the J end by 0 bases, with 11 bases between. In DNA form, the CDR3 reads TGTGCCAGCAGCTTAGTACCGGGATCTAGCACAGATACGCAGTATTTT. As protein: CASSLVPGSSTDTQYF.

The chain uses TRBV7-6 and TRBJ2-1; D gene uncertain. Germline values: CDR1 SGHVS, CDR2 FNYEAQ. V was clipped by 2 bases and J by 5 bases, with 7 bases between them. The CDR3 contains 13 residues. The CDR3 region has the DNA TGTGCCAGCAGCTTACCAGGAAACAATGAGCAGTTCTTC. This sequence encodes CASSLPGNNEQFF.

V gene TRBV6-6 combines with J gene TRBJ1-2, with no clear D. Germline values: CDR1 MNHNY, CDR2 SVGAGI (reference sequence). Trimming pared 11 bases from V and 6 bases from J, leaving 10 bases between. This CDR3 is built from 10 residues. This CDR3 is CAGPQNGYTF. For the CDR3, the DNA is TGTGCCGGACCCCAGAATGGCTACACCTTC.

This chain connects TRBV27 to TRBJ2-3, with 7 bases aligning to TRBD2. Germline loops: CDR1 MNHEY, CDR2 SMNVEV (reference sequence). V was clipped by 11 bases and J by 6 bases; unmatched bases: 11. This CDR3 has 13 amino acids. Here the CDR3 DNA reads TGTGCCGCGGGGCTAGCGGTGGGGGATACGCAGTATTTT. It translates to CAAGLAVGDTQYF.

This clone was counted between two and nine times. The J gene is TRBJ1-1, the V gene TRBV4-1; 10 positions match TRBD1. The CDR3 length is 18 residues. After removal of 4 bases from V and 4 bases from J, the junction contained 15 bases not matched to a gene. Germline CDR1 and CDR2: MGHRA and YSYEKL. CDR3 DNA: TGCGCCAGCAGCCCCTACCGTGGGACAGGGGACGGAGGCACTGAAGCTTTCTTT. This gives the protein CASSPYRGTGDGGTEAFF.